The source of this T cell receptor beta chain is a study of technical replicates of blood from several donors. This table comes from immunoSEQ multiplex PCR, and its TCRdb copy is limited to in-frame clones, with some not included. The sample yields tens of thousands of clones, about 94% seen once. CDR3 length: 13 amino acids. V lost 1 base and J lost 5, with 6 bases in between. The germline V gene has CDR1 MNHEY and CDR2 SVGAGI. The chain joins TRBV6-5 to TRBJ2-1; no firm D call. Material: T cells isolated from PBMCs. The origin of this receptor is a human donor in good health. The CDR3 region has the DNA TGTGCCAGCAGTTACTTTATAAACAATGAGCAGTTCTTC. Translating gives CASSYFINNEQFF.